This T cell receptor beta chain was retrieved from a study of blood T cell repertoires in COVID-19. Across the study: From the United States, Italy and Spain came samples of acute and convalescent COVID-19. PBMCs, B-cell-depleted T cells, or T cells were the source of the cDNA or gDNA that made up the material.

Authors' methods: Counts of nucleated cells, estimated from reference gene primer amplification, were obtained. Sequenced by immunoSEQ multiplex PCR; TCRdb stores in-frame clones only, minus some. V and J calls and clone size are those listed in that table; D and trimming were worked out from the DNA. The repertoire holds roughly 250,000 clones, about four fifths seen once, with over 7.5% in the top ten. CDR3 length: 12 residues. Germline CDR1 and CDR2: SGHTA and FQGTGA. The V end lost 8 bases, the J end lost 4 bases, and 8 bases lay between the germline ends. The sequenced sample consisted of peripheral blood. This TCR derives from a woman of 80 years or more with acute or convalescent COVID-19. V is TRBV7-3 and J is TRBJ2-2; the D gene is possibly TRBD1 (6 bases). This CDR3 reads CASGGGTGELFF. CDR3 DNA sequence: TGTGCCAGCGGGGGCGGCACCGGGGAGCTGTTTTTT.